A single sample is the source of the 32 T cell receptor beta chains below, sequenced in a study of T cell responses to AZD1222 COVID-19 vaccine. Only in-frame clones appear in the TCRdb table, and some are missing; sequencing was by immunoSEQ multiplex PCR. The table shows some 80,000 clones, with over 60% occurring only once. The sequencing here drew on peripheral blood, taken 28 days after the second dose of the MenACWY control vaccine. The source is an adult who received the MenACWY meningococcal vaccine as a control.

The rearrangement joins TRBV5-1 to TRBJ1-1; possibly TRBD1 for D (5 bases). Trimming removed 4 bases at V and 1 base at J, with 14 bases between. CDR1 SGHRS and CDR2 YFSETQ come from the germline V gene. The CDR3 sequence is 15 residues long. This CDR3 reads CASSLDGGPNTEAFF. DNA of the CDR3: TGCGCCAGCAGCCTGGATGGGGGACCGAACACTGAAGCTTTCTTT.

The chain employs TRBV5-1 and TRBJ2-2; D gene unclear. The V and J ends lost 3 bases and 7 bases respectively, with 7 bases between them. CDR3 size: 12 residues. Germline assignment: CDR1 SGHRS and CDR2 YFSETQ. The CDR3 DNA reads as TGCGCCAGCAGCTCCGCCGGCGGGGAGCTGTTTTTT. Protein sequence: CASSSAGGELFF. Drawing the rest from reference TRBV5-1 and TRBJ2-2, the complete variable domain is KAGVTQTPRYLIKTRGQQVTLSCSPISGHRSVSWYQQTPGQGLQFLFEYFSETQRNKGNFPGRFSGRQFSNSRSEMNVSTLELGDSALYLCASSSAGGELFFGEGSRLTVL.

The table lists this clone with a few counts. Different DNA sequences within this sample yield the same CDR3. The chain combines TRBV7-8 with TRBJ1-1; D gene uncertain. Per the germline V gene, CDR1 is SGHVS and CDR2 is FQNEAQ. Trimming shortened V by 5 bases and J by 1 base, and 8 bases separated the two germline ends. This CDR3 region has 13 residues. The CDR3 nucleotides read TGTGCCAGCAGCCGTGACACGAACACTGAAGCTTTCTTT. It translates to CASSRDTNTEAFF.

The chain carries TRBV28 and TRBJ1-3; 8 nucleotides agree with TRBD1. Germline trimming cut 6 bases from V and 4 bases from J; bases unmatched to any gene: 8. The CDR3 consists of 15 residues. Germline loops: CDR1 MDHEN, CDR2 SYDVKM. This CDR3 is CASSNRQGPGNTIYF. CDR3 sequence (DNA): TGTGCCAGCAGCAACAGACAGGGGCCCGGAAACACCATATATTTT.

This clone was picked up a small number of times. This CDR3 reads CASSLLVQGDEQYF. The CDR3 coding sequence is TGTGCCAGCAGCTTATTAGTACAGGGTGACGAGCAGTACTTC. The chain employs TRBV7-9 and TRBJ2-7; maybe TRBD1 (6 bases). Trimming removed 2 bases at V and 5 bases at J, with 13 bases between. The CDR3 length is 14 residues. Germline loops: CDR1 SEHNR, CDR2 FQNEAQ (reference sequence).

The CDR3 loop is CASSPGDRADEQYF. The CDR3 DNA reads TGTGCCAGCAGCCCGGGAGACAGGGCAGACGAGCAGTACTTC. The genes are TRBV11-3 and TRBJ2-7; D is possibly TRBD1 (7 bases). Germline values: CDR1 SGHNT, CDR2 YENEEA. Trimming pared 5 bases from V and 5 bases from J, leaving 16 bases between. CDR3 length equals 14 residues. The full variable domain, completed using reference TRBV11-3 and TRBJ2-7, is EAGVVQSPRYKIIEKKQPVAFWCNPISGHNTLYWYLQNLGQGPELLIRYENEEAVDDSQLPKDRFSAERLKGVDSTLKIQPAELGDSAVYLCASSPGDRADEQYFGPGTRLTVT.

V gene TRBV30 combines with J gene TRBJ2-7, with TRBD1 identical over 12 bases. This CDR3 spans 15 amino acids. Germline CDR1 GTSNPN, CDR2 SVGIG (reference sequence). V dropped 0 bases and J dropped 4; count of bases not matched to a gene: 4. For the CDR3, the DNA is TGTGCCTGGAGTGTACGGGACAGGGGGCAGTACGAGCAGTACTTC. Its translation is CAWSVRDRGQYEQYF.

The rearrangement uses TRBV7-9 and TRBJ2-7; no clear D gene. The CDR3 runs 14 residues. V lost 5 bases and J 2 bases, leaving 13 bases between the germline ends. CDR1 and CDR2 (germline): SEHNR, FQNEAQ (reference sequence). CDR3 sequence reads: CASSHWGSPYEQYF. The CDR3 bases are TGTGCCAGCAGCCACTGGGGAAGCCCCTACGAGCAGTACTTC.

The chain combines TRBV20-1 with TRBJ2-4, with D unclear. Germline V gene sequence: CDR1 DFQATT, CDR2 SNEGSKA (reference sequence). Trimming took off 4 bases at V and 6 bases at J, with 7 bases between the two ends. The CDR3 contains 11 residues. DNA of the CDR3: TGCAGTGCTACCCCAGTAAACATTCAGTACTTC. This encodes CSATPVNIQYF.

The chain has TRBV27 and TRBJ2-2; D remains ambiguous. CDR3 length equals 13 residues. Looked up from germline, CDR1 is MNHEY and CDR2 is SMNVEV (reference sequence). The germline V and J ends were trimmed by 4 bases and 6 bases, with 9 bases remaining between them. CDR3 nucleotides: TGTGCCAGCAGTTCCCATAACGCCGGGGAGCTGTTTTTT. It translates to CASSSHNAGELFF.

As concerns this clone: One end of the junction varies from germline; a read error may be responsible. The chain uses TRBV7-3 and TRBJ1-2; 9 positions agree with TRBD1. Per germline, CDR1 SGHTA and CDR2 FQGTGA. The CDR3 extends over 19 amino acids. CDR3 in amino acids: CASSLEIGYFKGQGELQPF. Here the CDR3 DNA reads TGTGCCAGCAGCTTAGAGATTGGGTATTTTAAGGGACAGGGAGAGTTGCAGCCCTTC.

V is TRBV2 and J is TRBJ2-7; no clear D gene. Trimming pared 2 bases from V and 2 bases from J, leaving 7 bases between. CDR3 length: 13 amino acids. The germline V gene has CDR1 SNHLY and CDR2 FYNNEI. CDR3 sequence reads: CASSELPPYEQYF. The CDR3 coding sequence is TGTGCCAGCAGTGAATTACCACCCTACGAGCAGTACTTC.

The chain links TRBV7-9 to TRBJ1-1; no clear D gene. Looked up from germline, CDR1 is SEHNR and CDR2 is FQNEAQ (reference sequence). The CDR3 has 13 amino acids. Trimming took 5 bases from V and 1 from J, leaving 8 bases between them. The CDR3 here is CASSPQENTEAFF. The CDR3, as DNA: TGTGCCAGCAGCCCGCAGGAGAACACTGAAGCTTTCTTT.

The CDR3 region has the DNA TGTGCCAGCAGCTTAGGGGGGATCCAGGGGGCTGGCACTGAAGCTTTCTTT. Translated, it gives CASSLGGIQGAGTEAFF. The rearrangement joins TRBV7-8 to TRBJ1-1, with 8 bases aligning to TRBD1. The CDR3 covers 17 residues. Germline values: CDR1 SGHVS, CDR2 FQNEAQ. Germline trimming cut 1 base from V and 4 bases from J; bases unmatched to any gene: 11.

The rearrangement joins TRBV6-6 to TRBJ2-2; 8 bases match TRBD2. The CDR3 has 15 amino acids. The junction had 8 bases not matched to a gene; V was cut back by 5 bases and J by 6 bases. Germline CDR1 and CDR2: MNHNY and SVGAGI (reference sequence). CDR3 amino acids: CASSPGTRMAGELFF. The CDR3 DNA is TGTGCCAGCAGTCCCGGGACTAGGATGGCCGGGGAGCTGTTTTTT.

The chain couples TRBV28 to TRBJ1-6; 7 nucleotides match TRBD1. V was pared by 6 bases and J by 15 bases, with 11 bases of the junction left unmatched. The CDR3 loop spans 13 amino acids. Germline assignment: CDR1 MDHEN and CDR2 SYDVKM. CDR3 amino acids: CASRPRQGSFLHF. CDR3 sequence (DNA): TGTGCCAGCAGACCCCGACAGGGAAGCTTCCTCCACTTT.

The CDR3 DNA reads TGTGCCAGCTTTGATTCCGGGACATTAAACACTGAAGCTTTCTTT. This sequence encodes CASFDSGTLNTEAFF. V is TRBV6-5 and J is TRBJ1-1; tentative D call: TRBD1 (6 bases). Trimming took off 8 bases at V and 2 bases at J, with 18 bases between the two ends. Germline values: CDR1 MNHEY, CDR2 SVGAGI. The CDR3 is 15 amino acids.

V gene TRBV27 combines with J gene TRBJ1-6; D unclear. Germline V gives CDR1 MNHEY, CDR2 SMNVEV (reference sequence). V was trimmed by 3 bases and J by 7 bases, leaving 10 bases between them. The CDR3 has 14 amino acids. The DNA for the CDR3 is TGTGCCAGCAGTTTCGGGGATGAGAATTCACCCCTCCACTTT. Translation gives CASSFGDENSPLHF.

The gene calls are TRBV4-3 and TRBJ1-4; 7 bases map to TRBD1. The CDR3 runs 16 residues. The ends lost 2 bases at V and 8 bases at J; junction bases unmatched: 11. Germline CDR1 and CDR2: LGHNA and YSLEER. For the CDR3, the DNA is TGCGCCAGCAGCCAAAATTCTAAGGGGGCGCACGAAAAACTGTTTTTT. As protein: CASSQNSKGAHEKLFF.

The chain couples TRBV6-5 to TRBJ1-6; 8 bases are a match to TRBD1. The V and J ends lost 6 bases and 7 bases, in that order; junction bases with no gene match: 5. Germline V gene sequence: CDR1 MNHEY, CDR2 SVGAGI. This CDR3 comprises 14 residues. DNA of the CDR3: TGTGCCAGCAGAGCGGGACAGGCGAATTCACCCCTCCACTTT. It yields the protein CASRAGQANSPLHF.

V gene TRBV18 combines with J gene TRBJ2-3; no firm D call. The CDR3 runs 13 residues. The V end lost 0 bases, the J end lost 3 bases, and 4 bases lay between the germline ends. Germline values: CDR1 KGHSH, CDR2 LQKENI. CDR3 coding DNA: TGTGCCAGCTCACCACCGACGACAGATACGCAGTATTTT. It specifies CASSPPTTDTQYF.

Remarks on this clone: A read error may account for a junction end that differs from germline. The gene calls are TRBV7-9 and TRBJ2-1; D gene ambiguous. The CDR3 contains 13 residues. Germline V gene sequence: CDR1 SEHNR, CDR2 FQNEAQ (reference sequence). The CDR3 sequence is CASTLPLTGEQFF. CDR3 bases: TGTGCCAGCACCTTACCATTGACTGGAGAGCAGTTCTTC.

In the case of this clone: Other DNA sequences in the sample encode the same CDR3. V usage is TRBV28 and J usage is TRBJ1-5; D remains unclear. The CDR3 sequence is 12 residues long. Germline V CDR1 and CDR2: MDHEN, SYDVKM. Deletions cut 1 base from V and 6 bases from J, with 4 bases between. This CDR3 is CASSLSSQPQHF. The CDR3 region has the DNA TGTGCCAGCAGTTTATCAAGTCAGCCCCAGCATTTT.

The rearrangement links TRBV28 to TRBJ2-7; 10 bases are shared with TRBD2. The CDR3 loop spans 14 amino acids. The V segment lost 6 bases and the J segment 0 bases; nucleotides outside the gene matches: 2. Germline lookup yields CDR1 MDHEN and CDR2 SYDVKM. This CDR3 is CASRIAGGSYEQYF. The CDR3 DNA follows: TGTGCCAGCAGAATAGCGGGAGGCTCCTACGAGCAGTACTTC.

The chain couples TRBV6-6 to TRBJ1-1; D remains ambiguous. The CDR3 consists of 12 residues. Germline CDR1 is MNHNY and CDR2 is SVGAGI (reference sequence). V gave up 5 bases and J gave up 4 bases, with 8 bases separating them. The CDR3 nucleotides are TGTGCCAGCAGTACATACGGCACTGAAGCTTTCTTT. This gives the protein CASSTYGTEAFF.

This chain joins TRBV2 and TRBJ2-5, with 12 bases that match TRBD2. The V and J ends lost 5 bases and 5 bases, in that order; junction bases with no gene match: 15. Germline-derived CDR1 and CDR2 are SNHLY and FYNNEI. This CDR3 region has 18 residues. The CDR3 spells CASSLGLAGPLKPETQYF. The CDR3 DNA reads TGTGCCAGCAGTCTAGGACTAGCGGGGCCCTTGAAACCGGAGACCCAGTACTTC.

V gene TRBV28 combines with J gene TRBJ2-6; 8 positions match TRBD1. V trimming: 3 bases; J trimming: 0 bases; junction bases outside the gene matches: 7. The CDR3 runs to 18 residues. Looked up from germline, CDR1 is MDHEN and CDR2 is SYDVKM. This chain's CDR3 is CASSFRGQGTSGANVLTF. In DNA form, the CDR3 reads TGTGCCAGCAGTTTCAGGGGGCAGGGTACCTCTGGGGCCAACGTCCTGACTTTC.

The chain employs TRBV27 and TRBJ2-1; 7 bases line up with TRBD1. Trimming at V came to 4 bases and at J to 15 bases, leaving 9 bases not matched to a gene. CDR1 is MNHEY and CDR2 is SMNVEV in the germline V gene (reference sequence). The CDR3 covers 12 residues. The chain's CDR3 is CASSSQGIRWFF. In DNA form, the CDR3 reads TGTGCCAGCAGTTCACAGGGGATTCGGTGGTTCTTC.

This clone was counted many times. The chain uses TRBV7-9 and TRBJ1-2; D not resolved. There are 13 residues in the CDR3. V gave up 3 bases and J gave up 4 bases, with 9 bases separating them. Germline V gene lookup returns CDR1 SEHNR and CDR2 FQNEAQ (reference sequence). The CDR3 reads CASSFTTSYGYTF. CDR3 DNA sequence: TGTGCCAGCAGCTTTACAACGTCCTATGGCTACACCTTC.

The rearrangement uses TRBV5-1 and TRBJ1-3, with 7 bases identical to TRBD1. The CDR3 consists of 16 residues. J gave up 4 bases and V 4 bases, and 11 bases lay outside the gene matches. Germline loops: CDR1 SGHRS, CDR2 YFSETQ. The CDR3 is CASSPETGRSGNTIYF. The CDR3 DNA reads as TGCGCCAGCAGCCCCGAGACAGGGAGATCCGGAAACACCATATATTTT.

The chain couples TRBV28 to TRBJ1-2; TRBD1 matches 9 bases. This CDR3 is 16 amino acids long. V lost 8 bases to trimming and J lost 3 bases; unmatched junction nucleotides: 13. The germline V gene has CDR1 MDHEN and CDR2 SYDVKM. The CDR3 spells CASDGQGRTHDYGYTF. CDR3 DNA sequence: TGTGCCAGCGACGGACAGGGGCGCACTCATGACTATGGCTACACCTTC.

The rearrangement uses TRBV7-2 and TRBJ2-3; 8 bases are shared with TRBD2. Looked up from germline, CDR1 is SGHTA and CDR2 is FQGNSA. The trim removed 5 bases at V and 8 bases at J, leaving 12 bases unmatched. The CDR3 has 15 residues. The CDR3 is CASSLSAGGTGTQYF. CDR3 nucleotide sequence: TGTGCCAGCAGCCTATCGGCGGGGGGAACGGGTACGCAGTATTTT.